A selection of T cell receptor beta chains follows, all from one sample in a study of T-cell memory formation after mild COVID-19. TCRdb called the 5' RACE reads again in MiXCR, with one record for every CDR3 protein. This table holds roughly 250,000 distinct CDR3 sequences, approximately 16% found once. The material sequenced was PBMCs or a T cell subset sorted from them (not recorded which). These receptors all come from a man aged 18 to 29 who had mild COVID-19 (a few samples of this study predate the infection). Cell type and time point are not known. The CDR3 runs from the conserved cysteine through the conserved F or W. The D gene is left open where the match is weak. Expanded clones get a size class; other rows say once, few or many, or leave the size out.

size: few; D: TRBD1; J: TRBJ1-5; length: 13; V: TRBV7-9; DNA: TGTGCCAGCAGCTTAACAGGGGACGGTCCGAGATCTTTT; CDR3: CASSLTGDGPRSF
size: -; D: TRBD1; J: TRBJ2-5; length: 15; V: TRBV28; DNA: TGTGCCAGCAGTTTGGACAGGGGGGGAGGAGAGACCCAGTACTTC; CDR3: CASSLDRGGGETQYF
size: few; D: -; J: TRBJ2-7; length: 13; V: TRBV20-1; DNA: TGCAGTGCTTGGAGGACAGCAACCTACGAGCAGTACTTC; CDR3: CSAWRTATYEQYF
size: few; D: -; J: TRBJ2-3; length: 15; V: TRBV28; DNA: TGTGCCAGCAGTTCCCAGACAGCTAGCACAGATACGCAGTATTTT; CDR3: CASSSQTASTDTQYF
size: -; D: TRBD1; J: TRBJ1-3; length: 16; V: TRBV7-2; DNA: TGTGCCAGCAGCGCCCAACCCAGGGGGCCTGGAAACACCATATATTTT; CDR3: CASSAQPRGPGNTIYF
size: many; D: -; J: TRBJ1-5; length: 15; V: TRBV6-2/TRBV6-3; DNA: TGTGCCAGCAGTTCAATTTCTTATAGCAATCAGCCCCAGCATTTT; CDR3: CASSSISYSNQPQHF
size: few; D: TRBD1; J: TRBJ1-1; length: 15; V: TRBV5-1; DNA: TGCGCCAGCAGCAAGGGGGCGACGTCAAACACTGAAGCTTTCTTT; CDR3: CASSKGATSNTEAFF
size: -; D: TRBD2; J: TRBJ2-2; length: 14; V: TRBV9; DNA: TGTGCCAGCAGACTAGCGGGAAACACCGGGGAGCTGTTTTTT; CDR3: CASRLAGNTGELFF
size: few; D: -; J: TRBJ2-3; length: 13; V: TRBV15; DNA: TGTGCCACCAGCAAGCATATCACAGATACGCAGTATTTT; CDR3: CATSKHITDTQYF
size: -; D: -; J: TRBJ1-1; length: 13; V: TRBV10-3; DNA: TGTGCCATCAGTGGCCCCACGGGCACTGAAGCTTTCTTT; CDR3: CAISGPTGTEAFF
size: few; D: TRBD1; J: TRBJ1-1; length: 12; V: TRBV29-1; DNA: TGCAGCGCGGACAGGGTGAACACTGAAGCTTTCTTT; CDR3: CSADRVNTEAFF
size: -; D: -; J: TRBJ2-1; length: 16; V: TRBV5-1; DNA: TGCGCCAGCAGCTTGGCTGCCGGAACTGACTACAATGAGCAGTTCTTC; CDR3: CASSLAAGTDYNEQFF
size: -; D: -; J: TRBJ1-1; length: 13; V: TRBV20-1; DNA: TGCAGGGCCACGCGGGGGAAGAAATCTGAAGCTTTCTTT; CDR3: CRATRGKKSEAFF
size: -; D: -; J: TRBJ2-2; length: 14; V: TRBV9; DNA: TGTGCCAGCAGCGTAGACAGGAACACCGGGGAGCTGTTTTTT; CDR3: CASSVDRNTGELFF
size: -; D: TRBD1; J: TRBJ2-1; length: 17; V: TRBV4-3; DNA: TGCGCCAGCAGCCAATTGTACCGGGACAGGGCTTACAATGAGCAGTTCTTC; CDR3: CASSQLYRDRAYNEQFF
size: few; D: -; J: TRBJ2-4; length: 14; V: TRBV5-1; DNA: TGCGCCAGCAGCCCCGGACAGTTACTAAACATTCAGTACTTC; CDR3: CASSPGQLLNIQYF
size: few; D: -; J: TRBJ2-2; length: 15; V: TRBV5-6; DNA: TGTGCCAGCAGCCCGGACAGTCGGAACACCGGGGAGCTGTTTTTT; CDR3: CASSPDSRNTGELFF
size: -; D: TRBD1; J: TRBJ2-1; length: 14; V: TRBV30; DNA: TGTGCCTGGAGTTCCGGACAGGCCTACAATGAGCAGTTCTTC; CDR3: CAWSSGQAYNEQFF
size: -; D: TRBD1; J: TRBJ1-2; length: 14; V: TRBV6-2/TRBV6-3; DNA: TGTGCCAGCAGTCACGCCGGGACAGGGAATGGCTACACCTTC; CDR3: CASSHAGTGNGYTF
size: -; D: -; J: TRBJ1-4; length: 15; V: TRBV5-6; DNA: TGTGCCAGCAGCTTGGTGCGGCAGGGAGGTGAAAAACTGTTTTTT; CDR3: CASSLVRQGGEKLFF
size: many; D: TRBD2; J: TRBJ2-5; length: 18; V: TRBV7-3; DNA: TGTGCCAGCAGCCCGGGGACTAGCGGGGGGGCCCGTGTGGAGACCCAGTACTTC; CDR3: CASSPGTSGGARVETQYF
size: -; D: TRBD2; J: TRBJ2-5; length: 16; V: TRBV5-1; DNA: TGCGCCAGCAGCTTACTTACTAGCGGGGGCGTGGAGACCCAGTACTTC; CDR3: CASSLLTSGGVETQYF
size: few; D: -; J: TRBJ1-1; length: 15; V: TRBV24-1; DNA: TGTGCCACCGGCCTATTGGGTGGCGCGAACACTGAAGCTTTCTTT; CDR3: CATGLLGGANTEAFF
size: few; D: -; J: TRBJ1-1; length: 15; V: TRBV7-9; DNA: TGTGCCAGCAGCTTAGACTCTCCCGCGGGGACTGAAGCTTTCTTT; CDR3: CASSLDSPAGTEAFF
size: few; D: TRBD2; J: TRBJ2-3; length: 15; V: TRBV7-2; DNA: TGTGCCAGCTCAACCGGGGGGGCCCGCAAAGATACGCAGTATTTT; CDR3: CASSTGGARKDTQYF
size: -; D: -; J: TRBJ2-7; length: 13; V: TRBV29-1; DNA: TGCAGCGTTGGATACAGGGTAACCTACGAGCAGTACTTC; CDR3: CSVGYRVTYEQYF
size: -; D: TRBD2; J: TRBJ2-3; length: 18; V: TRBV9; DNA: TGTGCCAGCAGCGTAGGTTTAGCGGGGGGGTCTTGGACAGATACGCAGTATTTT; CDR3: CASSVGLAGGSWTDTQYF
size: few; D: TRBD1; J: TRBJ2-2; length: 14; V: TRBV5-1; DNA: TGCGCCAGCCAGGGACAGGCGAACACCGGGGAGCTGTTTTTT; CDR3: CASQGQANTGELFF